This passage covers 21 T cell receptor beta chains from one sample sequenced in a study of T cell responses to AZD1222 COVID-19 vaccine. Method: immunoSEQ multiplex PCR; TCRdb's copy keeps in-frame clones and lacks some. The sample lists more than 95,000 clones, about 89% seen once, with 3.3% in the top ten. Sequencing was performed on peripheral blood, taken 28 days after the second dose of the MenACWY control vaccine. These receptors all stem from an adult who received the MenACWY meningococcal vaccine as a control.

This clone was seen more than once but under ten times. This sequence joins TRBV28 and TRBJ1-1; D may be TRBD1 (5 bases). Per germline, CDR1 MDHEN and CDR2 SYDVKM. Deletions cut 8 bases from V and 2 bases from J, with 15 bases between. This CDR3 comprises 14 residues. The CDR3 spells CASGVGGRNTEAFF. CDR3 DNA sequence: TGTGCCAGCGGAGTTGGGGGACGTAACACTGAAGCTTTCTTT.

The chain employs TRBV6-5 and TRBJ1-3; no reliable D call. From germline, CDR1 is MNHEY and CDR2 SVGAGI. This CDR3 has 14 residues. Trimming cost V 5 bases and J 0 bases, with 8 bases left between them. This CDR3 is CASSPISSGNTIYF. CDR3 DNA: TGTGCCAGCAGTCCGATTAGCTCTGGAAACACCATATATTTT.

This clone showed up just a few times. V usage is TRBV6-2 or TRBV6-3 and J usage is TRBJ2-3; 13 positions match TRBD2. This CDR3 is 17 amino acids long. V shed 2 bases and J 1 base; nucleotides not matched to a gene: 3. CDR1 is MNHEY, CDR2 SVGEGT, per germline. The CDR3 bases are TGTGCCAGCAGTTACAGGGGGACTAGCGGGGGCACAGATACGCAGTATTTT. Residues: CASSYRGTSGGTDTQYF.

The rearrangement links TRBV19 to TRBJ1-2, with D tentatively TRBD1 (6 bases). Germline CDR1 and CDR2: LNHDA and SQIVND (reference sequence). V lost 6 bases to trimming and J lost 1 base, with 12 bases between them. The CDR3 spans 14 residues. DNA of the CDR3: TGTGCCAGTAGAGCGAGACAGGTTAACTATGGCTACACCTTC. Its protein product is CASRARQVNYGYTF.

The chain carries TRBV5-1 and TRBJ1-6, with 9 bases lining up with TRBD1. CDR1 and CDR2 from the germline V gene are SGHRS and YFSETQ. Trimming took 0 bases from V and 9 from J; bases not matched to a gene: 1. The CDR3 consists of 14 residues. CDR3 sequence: CASSLGQGGSPLHF. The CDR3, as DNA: TGCGCCAGCAGCTTGGGACAGGGGGGTTCACCCCTCCACTTT.

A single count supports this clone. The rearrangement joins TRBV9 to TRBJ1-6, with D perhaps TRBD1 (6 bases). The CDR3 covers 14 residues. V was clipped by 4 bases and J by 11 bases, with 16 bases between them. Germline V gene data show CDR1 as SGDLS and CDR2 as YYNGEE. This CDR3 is CASSLHQDRAPLHF. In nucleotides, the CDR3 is TGTGCCAGCAGCTTACACCAGGACAGAGCACCCCTCCACTTT.

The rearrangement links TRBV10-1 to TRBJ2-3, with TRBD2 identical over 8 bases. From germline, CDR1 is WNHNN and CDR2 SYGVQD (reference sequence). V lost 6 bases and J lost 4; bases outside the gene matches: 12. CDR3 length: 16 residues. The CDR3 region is CASRQHSGGPPDTQYF. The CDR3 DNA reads TGCGCCAGCAGACAACACAGCGGGGGCCCTCCAGATACGCAGTATTTT.

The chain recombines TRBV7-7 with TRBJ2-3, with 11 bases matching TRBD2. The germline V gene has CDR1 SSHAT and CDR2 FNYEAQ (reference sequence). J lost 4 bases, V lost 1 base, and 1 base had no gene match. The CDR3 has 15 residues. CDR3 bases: TGTGCCAGCAGCTTAGTAGCGGGGGGGCCAGATACGCAGTATTTT. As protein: CASSLVAGGPDTQYF.

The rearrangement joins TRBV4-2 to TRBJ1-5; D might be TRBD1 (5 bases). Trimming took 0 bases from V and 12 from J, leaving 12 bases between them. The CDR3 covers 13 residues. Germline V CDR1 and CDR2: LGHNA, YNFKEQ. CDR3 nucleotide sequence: TGTGCCAGCAGCCAAGACGGGGCGAGGCGCCAGCATTTT. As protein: CASSQDGARRQHF.

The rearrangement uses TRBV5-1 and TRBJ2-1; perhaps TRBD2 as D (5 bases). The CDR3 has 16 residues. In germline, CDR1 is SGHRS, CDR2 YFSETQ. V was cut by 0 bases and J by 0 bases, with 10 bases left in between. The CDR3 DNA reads TGCGCCAGCAGCTTGGCCGGGGTGTACTCCTACAATGAGCAGTTCTTC. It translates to CASSLAGVYSYNEQFF.

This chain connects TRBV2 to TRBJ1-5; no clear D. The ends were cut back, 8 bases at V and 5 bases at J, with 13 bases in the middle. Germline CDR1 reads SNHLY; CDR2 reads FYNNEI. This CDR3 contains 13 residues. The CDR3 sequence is CASRRVVHQPQHF. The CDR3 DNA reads TGTGCCAGCCGAAGGGTGGTACATCAGCCCCAGCATTTT.

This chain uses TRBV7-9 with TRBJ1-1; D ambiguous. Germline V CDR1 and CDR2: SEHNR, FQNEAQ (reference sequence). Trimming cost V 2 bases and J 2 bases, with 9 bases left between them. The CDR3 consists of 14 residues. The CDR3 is CASSLSTANTEAFF. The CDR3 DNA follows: TGTGCCAGCAGCTTATCTACAGCAAACACTGAAGCTTTCTTT.

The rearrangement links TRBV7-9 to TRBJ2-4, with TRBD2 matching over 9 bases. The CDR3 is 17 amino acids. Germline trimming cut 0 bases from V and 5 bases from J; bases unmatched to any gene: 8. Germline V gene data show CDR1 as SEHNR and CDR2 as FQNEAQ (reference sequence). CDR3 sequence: CASSLANQRGVQNIQYF. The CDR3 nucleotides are TGTGCCAGCAGCTTAGCTAACCAGCGGGGGGTCCAAAACATTCAGTACTTC.

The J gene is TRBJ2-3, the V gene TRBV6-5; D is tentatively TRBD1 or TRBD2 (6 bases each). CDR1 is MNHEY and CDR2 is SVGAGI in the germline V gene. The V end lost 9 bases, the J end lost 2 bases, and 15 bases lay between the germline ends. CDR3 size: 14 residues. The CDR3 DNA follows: TGTGCCAGTAGCGAGGGGGGATACACAGATACGCAGTATTTT. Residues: CASSEGGYTDTQYF.

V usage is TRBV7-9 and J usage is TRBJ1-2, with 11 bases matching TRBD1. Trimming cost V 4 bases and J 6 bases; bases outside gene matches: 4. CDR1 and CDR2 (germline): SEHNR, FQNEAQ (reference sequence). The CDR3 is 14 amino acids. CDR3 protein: CASSSGTGGHGYTF. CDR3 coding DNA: TGTGCCAGCAGCTCAGGGACAGGGGGACATGGCTACACCTTC.

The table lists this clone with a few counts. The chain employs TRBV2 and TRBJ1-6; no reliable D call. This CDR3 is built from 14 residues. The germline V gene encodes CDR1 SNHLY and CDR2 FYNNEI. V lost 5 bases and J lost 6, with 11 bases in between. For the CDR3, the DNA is TGTGCCAGCAGTCCAGGACCTGCTAATTCACCCCTCCACTTT. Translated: CASSPGPANSPLHF. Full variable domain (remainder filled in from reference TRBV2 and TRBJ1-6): EPEVTQTPSHQVTQMGQEVILRCVPISNHLYFYWYRQILGQKVEFLVSFYNNEISEKSEIFDDQFSVERPDGSNFTLKIRSTKLEDSAMYFCASSPGPANSPLHFGNGTRLTVT.

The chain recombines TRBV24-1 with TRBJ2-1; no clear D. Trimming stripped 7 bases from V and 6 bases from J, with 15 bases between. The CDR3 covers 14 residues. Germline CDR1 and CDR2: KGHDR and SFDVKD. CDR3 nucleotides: TGTGCCACCAGAGACAAGGGCAGGTCCAATGAGCAGTTCTTC. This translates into CATRDKGRSNEQFF.

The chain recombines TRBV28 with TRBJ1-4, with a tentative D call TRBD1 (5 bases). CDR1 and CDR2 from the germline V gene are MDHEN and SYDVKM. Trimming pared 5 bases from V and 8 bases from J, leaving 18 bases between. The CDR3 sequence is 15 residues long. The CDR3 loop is CASSPRWQGGEKLFF. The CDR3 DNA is TGTGCCAGCAGTCCCCGGTGGCAGGGAGGGGAAAAACTGTTTTTT.

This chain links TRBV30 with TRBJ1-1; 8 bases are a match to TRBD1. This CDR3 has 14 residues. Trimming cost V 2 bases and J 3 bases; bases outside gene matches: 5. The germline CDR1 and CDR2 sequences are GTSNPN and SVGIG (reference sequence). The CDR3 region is CAWSPPTGDTEAFF. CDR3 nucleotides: TGTGCCTGGAGTCCACCGACAGGGGACACTGAAGCTTTCTTT. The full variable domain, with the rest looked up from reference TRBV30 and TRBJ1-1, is SQTIHQWPATLVQPVGSPLSLECTVEGTSNPNLYWYRQAAGRGLQLLFYSVGIGQISSEVPQNLSASRPQDRQFILSSKKLLLSDSGFYLCAWSPPTGDTEAFFGQGTRLTVV.

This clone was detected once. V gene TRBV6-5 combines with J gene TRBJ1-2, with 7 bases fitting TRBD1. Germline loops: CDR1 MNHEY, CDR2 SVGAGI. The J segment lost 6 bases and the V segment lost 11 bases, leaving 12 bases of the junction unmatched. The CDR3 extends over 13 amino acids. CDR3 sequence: CALSDRVRDGYTF. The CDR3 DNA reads TGTGCCTTATCCGACAGGGTTCGAGATGGCTACACCTTC.

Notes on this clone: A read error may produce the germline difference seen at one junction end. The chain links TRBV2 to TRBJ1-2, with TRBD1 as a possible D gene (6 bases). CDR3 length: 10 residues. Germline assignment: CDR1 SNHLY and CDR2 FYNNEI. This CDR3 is CASMGGAPGF. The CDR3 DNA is TGTGCCAGCATGGGGGGGGCGCCAGGCTTC.